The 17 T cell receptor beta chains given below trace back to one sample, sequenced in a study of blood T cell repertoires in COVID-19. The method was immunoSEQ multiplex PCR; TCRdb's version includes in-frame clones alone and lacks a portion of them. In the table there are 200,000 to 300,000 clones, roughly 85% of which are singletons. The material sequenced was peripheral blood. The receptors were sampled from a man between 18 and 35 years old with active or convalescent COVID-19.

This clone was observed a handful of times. CDR3: CASSSPRPQGVGNQPQHF. In DNA, the CDR3 is TGTGCCAGTAGTTCTCCCCGACCTCAGGGGGTCGGCAATCAGCCCCAGCATTTT. V and J are TRBV19 and TRBJ1-5; the match to TRBD1 covers 7 bases. CDR1 is LNHDA, CDR2 SQIVND, per germline (reference sequence). V shed 5 bases, J shed 2 bases, and the junction held 15 bases outside the gene matches. This CDR3 is built from 18 residues.

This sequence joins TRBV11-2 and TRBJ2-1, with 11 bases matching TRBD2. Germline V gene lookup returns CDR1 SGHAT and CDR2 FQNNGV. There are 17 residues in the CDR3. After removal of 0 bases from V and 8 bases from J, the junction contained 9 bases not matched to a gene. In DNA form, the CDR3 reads TGTGCCAGCAGCTTAGAGCCCCATAGCGGGAGGGCCCATGAGCAGTTCTTC. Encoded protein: CASSLEPHSGRAHEQFF. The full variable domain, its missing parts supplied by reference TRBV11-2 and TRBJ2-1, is EAGVAQSPRYKIIEKRQSVAFWCNPISGHATLYWYQQILGQGPKLLIQFQNNGVVDDSQLPKDRFSAERLKGVDSTLKIQPAKLEDSAVYLCASSLEPHSGRAHEQFFGPGTRLTVL.

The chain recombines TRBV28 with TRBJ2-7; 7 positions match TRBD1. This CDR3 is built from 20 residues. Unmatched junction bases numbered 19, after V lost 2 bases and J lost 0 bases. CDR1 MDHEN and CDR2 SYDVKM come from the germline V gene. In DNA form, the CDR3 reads TGTGCCAGCAGTTTAGAGTGGGCCTTACAGACAGGGCCTAACTCCTACGAGCAGTACTTC. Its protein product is CASSLEWALQTGPNSYEQYF.

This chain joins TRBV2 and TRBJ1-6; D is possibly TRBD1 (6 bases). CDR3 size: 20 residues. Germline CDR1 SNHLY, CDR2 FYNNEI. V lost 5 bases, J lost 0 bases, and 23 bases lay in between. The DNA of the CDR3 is TGTGCCAGCAGTTCCAGGGGCCAGCTCTTCCAGAGCTCCTATAATTCACCCCTCCACTTT. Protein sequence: CASSSRGQLFQSSYNSPLHF.

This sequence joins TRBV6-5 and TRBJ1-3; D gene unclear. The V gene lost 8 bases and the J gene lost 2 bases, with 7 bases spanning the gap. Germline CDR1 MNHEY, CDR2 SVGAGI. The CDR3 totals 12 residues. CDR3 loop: CASRSTGNTIYF. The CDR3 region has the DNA TGTGCCAGCCGGAGTACTGGAAACACCATATATTTT.

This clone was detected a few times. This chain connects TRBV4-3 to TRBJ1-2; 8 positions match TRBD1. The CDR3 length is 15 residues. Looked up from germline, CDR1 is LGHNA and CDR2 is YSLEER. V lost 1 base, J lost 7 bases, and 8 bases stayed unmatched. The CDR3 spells CASSQGPDREVGYTF. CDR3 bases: TGCGCCAGCAGCCAAGGCCCGGACAGGGAGGTTGGCTACACCTTC.

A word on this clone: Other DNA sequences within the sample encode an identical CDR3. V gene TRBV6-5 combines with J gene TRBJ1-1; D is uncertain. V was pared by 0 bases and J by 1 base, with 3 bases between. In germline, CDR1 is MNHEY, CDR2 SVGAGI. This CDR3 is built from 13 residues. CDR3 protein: CASSYSRNTEAFF. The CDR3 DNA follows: TGTGCCAGCAGTTACTCGCGGAACACTGAAGCTTTCTTT.

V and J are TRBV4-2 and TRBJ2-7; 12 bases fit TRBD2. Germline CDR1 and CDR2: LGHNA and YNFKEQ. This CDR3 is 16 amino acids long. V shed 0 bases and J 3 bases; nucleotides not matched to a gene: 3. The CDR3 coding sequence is TGTGCCAGCAGCCAAGATGAACTAGCGGGAGGCTACGAGCAGTACTTC. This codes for CASSQDELAGGYEQYF.

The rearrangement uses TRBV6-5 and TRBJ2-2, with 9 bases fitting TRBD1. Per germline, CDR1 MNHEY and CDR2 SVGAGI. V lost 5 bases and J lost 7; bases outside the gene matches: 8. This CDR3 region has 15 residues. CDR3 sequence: CASSKGQGIGGELFF. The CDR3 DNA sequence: TGTGCCAGCAGTAAGGGACAGGGAATCGGCGGGGAGCTGTTTTTT.

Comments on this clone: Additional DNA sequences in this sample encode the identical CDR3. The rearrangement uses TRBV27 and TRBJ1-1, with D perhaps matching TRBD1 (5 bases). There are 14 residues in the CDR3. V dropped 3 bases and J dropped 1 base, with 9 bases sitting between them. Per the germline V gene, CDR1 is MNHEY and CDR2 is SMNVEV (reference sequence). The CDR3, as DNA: TGTGCCAGCAGTTTGGGCCAGGGGAACACTGAAGCTTTCTTT. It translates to CASSLGQGNTEAFF.

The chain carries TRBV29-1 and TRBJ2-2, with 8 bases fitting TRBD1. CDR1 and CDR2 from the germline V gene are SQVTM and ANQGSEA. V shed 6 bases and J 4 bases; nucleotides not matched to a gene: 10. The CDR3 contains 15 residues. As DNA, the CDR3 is TGCAGCGTGGGCAGGGGGCGCACGGGCACCGGGGAGCTGTTTTTT. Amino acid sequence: CSVGRGRTGTGELFF.

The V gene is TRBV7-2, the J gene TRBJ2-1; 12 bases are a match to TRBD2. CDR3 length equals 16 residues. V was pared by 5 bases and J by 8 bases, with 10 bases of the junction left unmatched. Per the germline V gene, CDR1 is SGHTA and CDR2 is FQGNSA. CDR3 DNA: TGTGCCAGCAGCCGGCAACTAGCGGGAGGCCCCCATGAGCAGTTCTTC. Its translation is CASSRQLAGGPHEQFF.

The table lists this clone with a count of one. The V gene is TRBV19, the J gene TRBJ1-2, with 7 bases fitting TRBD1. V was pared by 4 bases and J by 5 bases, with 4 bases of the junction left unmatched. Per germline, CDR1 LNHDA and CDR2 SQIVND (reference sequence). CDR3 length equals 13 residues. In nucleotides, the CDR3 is TGTGCCAGTAGTACAGGGGGAAGATATGGCTACACCTTC. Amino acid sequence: CASSTGGRYGYTF.

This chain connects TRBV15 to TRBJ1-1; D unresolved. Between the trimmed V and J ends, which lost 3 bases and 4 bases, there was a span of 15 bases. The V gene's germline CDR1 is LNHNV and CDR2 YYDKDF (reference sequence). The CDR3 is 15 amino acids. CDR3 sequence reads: CATSSGGRSGTEAFF. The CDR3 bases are TGTGCCACCAGCAGTGGAGGGAGAAGCGGCACTGAAGCTTTCTTT.

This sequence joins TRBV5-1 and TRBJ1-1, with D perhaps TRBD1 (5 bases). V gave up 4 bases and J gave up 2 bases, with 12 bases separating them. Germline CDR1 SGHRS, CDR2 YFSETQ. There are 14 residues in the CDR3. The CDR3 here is CASSQATANTEAFF. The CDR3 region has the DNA TGCGCCAGCAGCCAAGCGACAGCCAACACTGAAGCTTTCTTT.

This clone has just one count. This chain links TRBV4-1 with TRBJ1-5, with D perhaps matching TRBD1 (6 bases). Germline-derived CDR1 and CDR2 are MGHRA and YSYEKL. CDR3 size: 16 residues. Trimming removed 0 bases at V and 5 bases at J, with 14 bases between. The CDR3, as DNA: TGCGCCAGCAGCCAAGAGGGTAGGGGGGGGTATCAGCCCCAGCATTTT. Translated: CASSQEGRGGYQPQHF.

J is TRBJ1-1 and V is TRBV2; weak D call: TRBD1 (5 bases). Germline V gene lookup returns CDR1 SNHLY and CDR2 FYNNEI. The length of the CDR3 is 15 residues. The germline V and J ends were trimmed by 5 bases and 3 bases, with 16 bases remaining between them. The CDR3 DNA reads TGTGCCAGCAGTACCTCTGGGGCTGCGGACACTGAAGCTTTCTTT. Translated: CASSTSGAADTEAFF.